The sample holds many counts of the clone carrying this T cell receptor beta chain. The source of the sample is a study of OX40 agonist ivuxolimab in advanced cancers. This table comes from immunoSEQ multiplex PCR, and its TCRdb copy is limited to in-frame clones, with some not included. This table has 40,000 to 50,000 clones, around 90% appearing once. The timepoints at which blood was sampled were baseline, cycle 4 day 1, and cycle 7 day 1. Trimming pared 3 bases from V and 4 bases from J, leaving 13 bases between. The CDR3 length is 15 residues. Germline-derived CDR1 and CDR2 are MNHEY and SMNVEV (reference sequence).

The TCR originated in an adult with an advanced solid tumor such as melanoma, head and neck, liver or kidney cancer. Source: CD4+ or CD8+ T cells sorted from blood, taken in a trial of the OX40 agonist ivuxolimab. V and J are TRBV27 and TRBJ1-5; no firm D call. CDR3 residues: CASSFLADLNQPQHF. The CDR3 DNA sequence: TGTGCCAGCAGTTTTCTGGCAGACCTGAATCAGCCCCAGCATTTT.